This T cell receptor beta chain was recovered during a study of T cell responses to AZD1222 COVID-19 vaccine. Clones were sequenced by immunoSEQ multiplex PCR, and TCRdb holds only the in-frame ones, with some missing. The repertoire holds about 140,000 clones, with about 89% as singletons. This clone has a handful of counts. Between the trimmed V and J ends, which lost 1 base and 5 bases, there was a span of 12 bases. CDR1 and CDR2 (germline): SGHNT, YYREEE (reference sequence). There are 14 residues in the CDR3. The receptor comes from an adult who received the AZD1222 COVID-19 vaccine. The V and J genes are TRBV5-4 and TRBJ1-1; D is unresolved. Sample: peripheral blood, taken 28 days after the second AZD1222 dose. The CDR3 DNA sequence: TGTGCCAGCAGCTTGTACGAGGATCGGACTGAAGCTTTCTTT. Amino acids: CASSLYEDRTEAFF.